This passage covers 32 T cell receptor beta chains from one sample sequenced in a study of CD8 T cells in Susac syndrome. RNA, at about 0.45 to 1 ug, was reverse transcribed with random hexamers. MiXCR was run by TCRdb on the immunoSEQ multiplex PCR reads, yielding one entry per CDR3 protein. The data contain about 81,000 distinct CDR3 sequences, about 94% of them singletons. The sequenced sample was CD8+ T cells from PBMCs. The receptors originated from a human donor with Susac syndrome.

V and J are TRBV6-4 and TRBJ1-1, with D perhaps TRBD1 (5 bases). Germline lookup yields CDR1 MRHNA and CDR2 SNTAGT. The V end was cut by 6 bases, the J end by 10 bases, with 21 bases between. This CDR3 spans 14 amino acids. Here the CDR3 reads CASSAGEGSGGAFF. CDR3 nucleotide sequence: TGTGCCAGCAGCGCAGGAGAGGGTTCCGGGGGAGCTTTCTTT.

The J gene is TRBJ2-5, the V gene TRBV18, with 12 bases aligning to TRBD2. The CDR3 spans 17 residues. Germline-derived CDR1 and CDR2 are KGHSH and LQKENI. After removal of 5 bases from V and 2 bases from J, the junction contained 9 bases not matched to a gene. The CDR3 spells CASSSEPGTSGQETQYF. For the CDR3, the DNA is TGTGCCAGCTCATCCGAGCCCGGGACTAGCGGGCAAGAGACCCAGTACTTC.

J is TRBJ2-3 and V is TRBV29-1; 9 nucleotides align to TRBD2. The CDR3 is 16 residues long. The junction had 9 bases not matched to a gene; V was cut back by 4 bases and J by 1 base. Germline CDR1 SQVTM, CDR2 ANQGSEA. The CDR3 coding sequence is TGCAGCGTTGCCCGAGCGGGAGGTCCCCGCACAGATACGCAGTATTTT. This gives the protein CSVARAGGPRTDTQYF.

The chain joins TRBV28 to TRBJ2-1; a possible D gene is TRBD1 (6 bases). CDR3 length equals 15 residues. CDR1 and CDR2 (germline): MDHEN, SYDVKM. V lost 3 bases, J lost 2 bases, and 11 bases lay in between. The DNA of the CDR3 is TGTGCCAGCAGTTTGACAGGACAGCCCTACAATGAGCAGTTCTTC. Translation: CASSLTGQPYNEQFF.

This clonotype has a handful of counts. The chain carries TRBV5-8 and TRBJ2-1; D is unresolved. This CDR3 comprises 14 residues. CDR1 SGHTS and CDR2 YDEGEE come from the germline V gene. Trimming left V 0 bases short and J 9 bases short, with 13 bases between. The CDR3 DNA sequence: TGTGCCAGCAGCTTGGTGGCCACGGACGGTGAGCAGTTCTTC. Protein sequence: CASSLVATDGEQFF.

This chain links TRBV3-1 with TRBJ2-3, with a possible D match to TRBD1 (5 bases). CDR1 and CDR2 (germline): LGHDT, YNNKEL (reference sequence). There are 16 residues in the CDR3. V lost 0 bases and J lost 2, with 12 bases in between. CDR3 sequence (DNA): TGTGCCAGCAGCCAAGACAGGGCGGCGCTCACAGATACGCAGTATTTT. It specifies CASSQDRAALTDTQYF.

The J gene is TRBJ2-2, the V gene TRBV4-2, with 11 bases aligning to TRBD2. J was trimmed by 6 bases and V by 0 bases; bases with no gene match: 9. Germline V gives CDR1 LGHNA, CDR2 YNFKEQ. This CDR3 is built from 18 residues. CDR3 DNA sequence: TGTGCCAGCAGCCAAGATCTCATTGGTAGCGGGAGGGCCGGGGAGCTGTTTTTT. This translates into CASSQDLIGSGRAGELFF.

The chain combines TRBV11-2 with TRBJ2-1; TRBD2 aligns across 8 bases. CDR1 is SGHAT and CDR2 is FQNNGV in the germline V gene. V gave up 0 bases and J gave up 3 bases; unmatched junction bases: 1. The CDR3 runs to 15 residues. CDR3 residues: CASSLELAVYNEQFF. For the CDR3, the DNA is TGTGCCAGCAGCTTAGAACTAGCGGTCTACAATGAGCAGTTCTTC.

This chain uses TRBV11-2 with TRBJ2-7; 8 nucleotides match TRBD2. J was trimmed by 4 bases and V by 1 base; bases with no gene match: 3. The length of the CDR3 is 14 residues. Germline V CDR1 and CDR2: SGHAT, FQNNGV. The CDR3 bases are TGTGCCAGCAGCTTAGGGGGCGGGAGGTACGAGCAGTACTTC. It translates to CASSLGGGRYEQYF.

Here the CDR3 DNA reads TGCGCCAGCAGCCCTGGGACAGATCAAGAGACCCAGTACTTC. Translated: CASSPGTDQETQYF. The chain links TRBV5-1 to TRBJ2-5; 7 nucleotides agree with TRBD1. Germline V CDR1 and CDR2: SGHRS, YFSETQ. The CDR3 is 14 residues long. Losses at the gene ends were 4 bases for V and 2 bases for J; bases not matched to a gene: 5.

The table lists this clonotype with a count of one. The chain recombines TRBV20-1 with TRBJ2-5, with unresolved D. CDR3 length: 11 amino acids. V was clipped by 5 bases and J by 5 bases, with 9 bases between them. Looked up from germline, CDR1 is DFQATT and CDR2 is SNEGSKA (reference sequence). CDR3 protein: CSALGPETQYF. The CDR3 nucleotides read TGCAGTGCTCTGGGTCCGGAGACCCAGTACTTC.

This chain uses TRBV24-1 with TRBJ2-3; TRBD2 matches 9 bases. The germline CDR1 and CDR2 sequences are KGHDR and SFDVKD. CDR3 length: 19 residues. Trimming cost V 0 bases and J 2 bases; bases outside gene matches: 11. The DNA of the CDR3 is TGTGCCACCAGTGATTTGACCCCTGGGACTAGCAGAAACACAGATACGCAGTATTTT. Residues: CATSDLTPGTSRNTDTQYF.

The genes are TRBV27 and TRBJ2-7; TRBD2 matches at 8 bases. Looked up from germline, CDR1 is MNHEY and CDR2 is SMNVEV (reference sequence). The CDR3 is 15 amino acids. The trim removed 4 bases at V and 6 bases at J, leaving 11 bases unmatched. The CDR3 bases are TGTGCCAGCAGTTCCAGCTTAGCGGGAACCTCCGAGCAGTACTTC. Translated, it gives CASSSSLAGTSEQYF.

The genes are TRBV20-1 and TRBJ2-7; tentative D call: TRBD2 (5 bases). The germline V gene encodes CDR1 DFQATT and CDR2 SNEGSKA (reference sequence). The CDR3 covers 13 residues. V shed 3 bases and J shed 3 bases, with 12 bases lying between them. CDR3 region: CSASALEVYEQYF. CDR3 nucleotide sequence: TGCAGTGCTAGTGCGTTGGAGGTCTACGAGCAGTACTTC.

In this sample, this clonotype turned up once. V gene TRBV19 combines with J gene TRBJ1-2, with a possible D match to TRBD1 (5 bases). V was trimmed by 8 bases and J by 4 bases, leaving 17 bases between them. This CDR3 contains 14 residues. Germline V CDR1 and CDR2: LNHDA, SQIVND (reference sequence). In DNA form, the CDR3 reads TGTGCCAGTTTGGAGGAGGGGCAAGTCTATGGCTACACCTTC. The encoded protein is CASLEEGQVYGYTF.

The V call is TRBV15, the J call TRBJ1-1, with D unresolved. The ends were cut back, 1 base at V and 3 bases at J, with 18 bases in the middle. CDR1 LNHNV and CDR2 YYDKDF come from the germline V gene (reference sequence). CDR3 length: 17 amino acids. CDR3 sequence (DNA): TGTGCCACCAGCAGAGGGTTGAGCGGTAGGGTTGACACTGAAGCTTTCTTT. It codes for CATSRGLSGRVDTEAFF.

This clonotype was seen only once. The gene calls are TRBV7-9 and TRBJ2-3; D not resolved. This CDR3 comprises 15 residues. Germline CDR1 reads SEHNR; CDR2 reads FQNEAQ (reference sequence). The V gene lost 1 base and the J gene lost 2 bases, with 10 bases spanning the gap. The CDR3 spells CASSLVFAVTDTQYF. The CDR3 coding sequence is TGTGCCAGCAGCTTAGTATTTGCGGTCACAGATACGCAGTATTTT.

The chain recombines TRBV9 with TRBJ2-7; 9 positions match TRBD2. V shed 0 bases, J shed 4 bases, and the junction held 2 bases outside the gene matches. This CDR3 contains 14 residues. Germline CDR1 SGDLS, CDR2 YYNGEE. This chain's CDR3 is CASSVETSGYEQYF. CDR3 in DNA: TGTGCCAGCAGCGTAGAAACTAGCGGGTACGAGCAGTACTTC.

The gene calls are TRBV6-5 and TRBJ1-1; D perhaps matches TRBD1 (6 bases). CDR3 length: 16 amino acids. Looked up from germline, CDR1 is MNHEY and CDR2 is SVGAGI. The germline V and J ends were trimmed by 6 bases and 0 bases, with 17 bases remaining between them. For the CDR3, the DNA is TGTGCCAGCAGATACAGGGAAACGCTGTTGAACACTGAAGCTTTCTTT. Amino acid sequence: CASRYRETLLNTEAFF.

The genes are TRBV19 and TRBJ2-7; the D is unclear. The ends were cut back, 3 bases at V and 4 bases at J, with 10 bases in the middle. The V gene's germline CDR1 is LNHDA and CDR2 SQIVND (reference sequence). The CDR3 is made up of 13 amino acids. The CDR3: CASSIYLRYEQYF. The CDR3 nucleotides read TGTGCCAGTAGTATCTACCTACGATACGAGCAGTACTTC.

The gene calls are TRBV4-3 and TRBJ2-7, with 9 positions matching TRBD1. Germline CDR1 and CDR2: LGHNA and YSLEER. The CDR3 is 14 residues long. Trimming at V came to 2 bases and at J to 3 bases, leaving 2 bases not matched to a gene. DNA for the CDR3: TGCGCCAGCAGCCAATTGACAGGGGGCTACGAGCAGTACTTC. Translating gives CASSQLTGGYEQYF.

The rearrangement uses TRBV14 and TRBJ2-7; D unresolved. Germline values: CDR1 SGHDN, CDR2 FVKESK. This CDR3 region has 14 residues. V gave up 1 base and J gave up 0 bases, with 7 bases separating them. The CDR3, as DNA: TGTGCCAGCAGCCAAGTATCTTACTCCTACGAGCAGTACTTC. It yields the protein CASSQVSYSYEQYF. Full variable domain (outside the CDR3, taken from reference TRBV14 and TRBJ2-7): EAGVTQFPSHSVIEKGQTVTLRCDPISGHDNLYWYRRVMGKEIKFLLHFVKESKQDESGMPNNRFLAERTGGTYSTLKVQPAELEDSGVYFCASSQVSYSYEQYFGPGTRLTVT.

This chain uses TRBV5-1 with TRBJ2-1; D is undetermined. Germline V lookup: CDR1 SGHRS, CDR2 YFSETQ. The germline V and J ends were trimmed by 0 bases and 0 bases, with 13 bases remaining between them. The CDR3 extends over 17 amino acids. The CDR3 DNA sequence: TGCGCCAGCAGCTTGGCTGACTGGAAGAGCTCCTACAATGAGCAGTTCTTC. Translating gives CASSLADWKSSYNEQFF.

The chain carries TRBV9 and TRBJ2-7; no definite D call. The CDR3 is made up of 13 amino acids. V was cut by 3 bases and J by 3 bases, with 10 bases left in between. Germline V gene data show CDR1 as SGDLS and CDR2 as YYNGEE. The CDR3 DNA is TGTGCCAGCAGCGAAGGACCAGGCTACGAGCAGTACTTC. Translation gives CASSEGPGYEQYF.

CDR3 in amino acids: CASSLAQRYNEQFF. The CDR3 DNA sequence: TGTGCCAGCAGCTTAGCGCAGCGTTACAATGAGCAGTTCTTC. The gene calls are TRBV7-8 and TRBJ2-1; D is undetermined. Germline V lookup: CDR1 SGHVS, CDR2 FQNEAQ. CDR3 length: 14 residues. Trimming removed 0 bases at V and 4 bases at J, with 7 bases between.

The chain employs TRBV7-8 and TRBJ2-5; TRBD1 might be the D (6 bases). The CDR3 covers 13 residues. Germline assignment: CDR1 SGHVS and CDR2 FQNEAQ. V lost 5 bases, J lost 5 bases, and 12 bases lay in between. CDR3 in amino acids: CASSPRGKETQYF. DNA for the CDR3: TGTGCCAGCAGCCCGAGGGGGAAGGAGACCCAGTACTTC.

This rearrangement joins TRBV5-1 to TRBJ2-7; D perhaps matches TRBD1 (6 bases). Trimming took 4 bases from V and 3 from J, leaving 14 bases between them. The CDR3 totals 14 residues. Per germline, CDR1 SGHRS and CDR2 YFSETQ. Written as DNA, the CDR3 is TGCGCCAGCAGCCTTACGCAACAGGGCTACGAGCAGTACTTC. As protein: CASSLTQQGYEQYF. Using reference TRBV5-1 and TRBJ2-7 for the parts outside the CDR3, the full variable domain is KAGVTQTPRYLIKTRGQQVTLSCSPISGHRSVSWYQQTPGQGLQFLFEYFSETQRNKGNFPGRFSGRQFSNSRSEMNVSTLELGDSALYLCASSLTQQGYEQYFGPGTRLTVT.

The gene calls are TRBV11-1 and TRBJ2-1; D gene uncertain. V shed 2 bases and J shed 4 bases, with 6 bases lying between them. Looked up from germline, CDR1 is SGHAT and CDR2 is FQDESV (reference sequence). CDR3 length equals 13 residues. The CDR3 coding sequence is TGTGCCAGCAGCTTAAACGTATACAATGAGCAGTTCTTC. This gives the protein CASSLNVYNEQFF.

Written as DNA, the CDR3 is TGCGCCAGCAGCCAAGATAGTTCCGCCCTCCTTAATGAAAAACTGTTTTTT. It specifies CASSQDSSALLNEKLFF. V is TRBV4-3 and J is TRBJ1-4; D gene unclear. CDR1 is LGHNA and CDR2 is YSLEER in the germline V gene. The CDR3 consists of 17 residues. V was trimmed by 0 bases and J by 4 bases, leaving 15 bases between them.

The J gene is TRBJ2-6, the V gene TRBV6-2 or TRBV6-3; 8 bases match TRBD1. CDR1 is MNHEY, CDR2 SVGEGT, per germline. V was pared by 0 bases and J by 7 bases, with 2 bases of the junction left unmatched. The CDR3 contains 15 residues. CDR3 loop: CASSYSDRAANVLTF. The DNA for the CDR3 is TGTGCCAGCAGTTACTCGGACAGGGCAGCCAACGTCCTGACTTTC.

The chain uses TRBV4-3 and TRBJ2-1, with 11 bases aligning to TRBD2. The CDR3 extends over 17 amino acids. The V gene's germline CDR1 is LGHNA and CDR2 YSLEER. With V trimmed by 1 base and J by 6 bases, 8 bases remained unmatched. The CDR3 DNA sequence: TGCGCCAGCAGCCAAGCACCACTAGCGGGAGAGGTCAATGAGCAGTTCTTC. Protein: CASSQAPLAGEVNEQFF.

The chain recombines TRBV3-1 with TRBJ2-7; 7 bases are shared with TRBD2. This CDR3 contains 17 residues. J gave up 2 bases and V 0 bases, and 10 bases lay outside the gene matches. Germline assignment: CDR1 LGHDT and CDR2 YNNKEL (reference sequence). The CDR3 is CASSQDVAGTGAYEQYF. The CDR3 DNA follows: TGTGCCAGCAGCCAAGATGTAGCGGGCACCGGCGCCTACGAGCAGTACTTC.